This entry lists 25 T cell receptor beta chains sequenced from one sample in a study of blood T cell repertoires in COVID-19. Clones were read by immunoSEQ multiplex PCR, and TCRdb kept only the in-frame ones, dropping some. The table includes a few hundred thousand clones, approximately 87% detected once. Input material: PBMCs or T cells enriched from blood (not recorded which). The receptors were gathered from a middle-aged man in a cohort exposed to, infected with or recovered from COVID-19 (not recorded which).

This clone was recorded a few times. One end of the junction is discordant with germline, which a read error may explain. Here the CDR3 DNA reads TGTGCCAGCAGTTTATGGACAGTATCAGCCCCAGCATTT. This sequence encodes CASSLWTVSAPAF. The V and J genes are TRBV27 and TRBJ1-5; a possible D gene is TRBD1 (6 bases). Germline CDR1 is MNHEY and CDR2 is SMNVEV (reference sequence). The CDR3 is 13 residues long.

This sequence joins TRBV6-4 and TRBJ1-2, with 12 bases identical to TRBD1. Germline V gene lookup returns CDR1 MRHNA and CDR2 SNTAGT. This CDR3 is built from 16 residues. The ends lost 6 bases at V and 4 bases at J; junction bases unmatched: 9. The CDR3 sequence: CASSEKPGQGAYGYTF. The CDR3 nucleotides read TGTGCCAGCAGCGAGAAGCCGGGACAGGGGGCCTATGGCTACACCTTC.

The CDR3 here is CASSEDSSWATGELFF. The CDR3 nucleotides read TGTGCCAGCAGCGAAGACAGCTCCTGGGCCACCGGGGAGCTGTTTTTT. V and J are TRBV5-5 and TRBJ2-2; possibly TRBD1 for D (5 bases). Germline values: CDR1 SGHKS, CDR2 YYEKEE (reference sequence). The CDR3 totals 16 residues. Between the trimmed V and J ends, which lost 4 bases and 4 bases, there was a span of 17 bases.

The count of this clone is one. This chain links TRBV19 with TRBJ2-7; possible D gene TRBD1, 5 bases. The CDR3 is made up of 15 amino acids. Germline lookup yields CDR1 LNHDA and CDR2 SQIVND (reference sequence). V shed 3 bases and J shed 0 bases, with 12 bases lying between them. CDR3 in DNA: TGTGCCAGTAGTATCGTCGACAGCAGCTCCTACGAGCAGTACTTC. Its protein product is CASSIVDSSSYEQYF.

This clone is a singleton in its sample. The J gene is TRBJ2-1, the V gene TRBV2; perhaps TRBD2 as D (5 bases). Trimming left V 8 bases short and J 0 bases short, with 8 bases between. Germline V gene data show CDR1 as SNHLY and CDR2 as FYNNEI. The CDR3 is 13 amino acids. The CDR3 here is CASAGSSYNEQFF. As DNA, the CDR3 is TGTGCCAGCGCGGGCTCCTCCTACAATGAGCAGTTCTTC.

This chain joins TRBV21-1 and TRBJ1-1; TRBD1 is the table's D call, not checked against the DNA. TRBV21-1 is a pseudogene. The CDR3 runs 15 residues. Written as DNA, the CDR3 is TGTGCCAGCAGCGAATCCGTCCAGGGGGGCACTGAAGCTTTCTTT. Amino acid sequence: CASSESVQGGTEAFF.

CDR3 residues: CSASPNRGMSSPLHF. The CDR3 nucleotides are TGCAGTGCTAGTCCAAACAGGGGAATGAGTTCACCCCTCCACTTT. The chain couples TRBV20-1 to TRBJ1-6, with 7 bases lining up with TRBD1. The CDR3 contains 15 residues. J gave up 9 bases and V 3 bases, and 11 bases lay outside the gene matches. Germline V gives CDR1 DFQATT, CDR2 SNEGSKA (reference sequence).

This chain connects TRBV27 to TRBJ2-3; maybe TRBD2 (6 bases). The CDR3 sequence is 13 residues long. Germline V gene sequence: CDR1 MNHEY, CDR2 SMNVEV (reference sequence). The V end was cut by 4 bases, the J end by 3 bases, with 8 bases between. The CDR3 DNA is TGTGCCAGCAGTTCCGGGGGTACAGATACGCAGTATTTT. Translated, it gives CASSSGGTDTQYF.

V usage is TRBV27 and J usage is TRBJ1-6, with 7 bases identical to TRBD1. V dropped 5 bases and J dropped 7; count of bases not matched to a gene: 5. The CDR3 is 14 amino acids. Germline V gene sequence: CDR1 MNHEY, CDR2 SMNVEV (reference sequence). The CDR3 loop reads CASSPRGRNSPLHF. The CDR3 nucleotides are TGTGCCAGCAGTCCGAGGGGGCGGAATTCACCCCTCCACTTT.

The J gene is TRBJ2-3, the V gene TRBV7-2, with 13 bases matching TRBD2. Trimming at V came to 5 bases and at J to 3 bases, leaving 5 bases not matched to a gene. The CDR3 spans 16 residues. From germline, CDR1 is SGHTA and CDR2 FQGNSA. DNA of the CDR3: TGTGCCAGCAGCCCAAGACTAGCGGGAGGAACAGATACGCAGTATTTT. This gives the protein CASSPRLAGGTDTQYF.

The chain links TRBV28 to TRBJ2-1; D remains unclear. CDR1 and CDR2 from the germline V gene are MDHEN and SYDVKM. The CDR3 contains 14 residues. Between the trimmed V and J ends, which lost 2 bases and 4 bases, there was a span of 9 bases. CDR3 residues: CASSLGSRYNEQFF. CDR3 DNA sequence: TGTGCCAGCAGTTTAGGGTCGAGGTACAATGAGCAGTTCTTC.

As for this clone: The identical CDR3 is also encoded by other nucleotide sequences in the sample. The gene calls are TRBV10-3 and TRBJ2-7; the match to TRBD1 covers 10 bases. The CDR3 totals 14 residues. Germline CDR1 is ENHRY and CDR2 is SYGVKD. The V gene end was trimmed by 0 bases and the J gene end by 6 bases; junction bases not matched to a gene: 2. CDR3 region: CAISESRTGGEQYF. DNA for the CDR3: TGTGCCATCAGTGAGTCCCGGACAGGGGGCGAGCAGTACTTC.

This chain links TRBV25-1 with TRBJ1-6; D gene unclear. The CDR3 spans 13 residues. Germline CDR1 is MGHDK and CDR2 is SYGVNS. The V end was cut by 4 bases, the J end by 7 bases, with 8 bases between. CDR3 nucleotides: TGTGCCAGCAGTGCGTTCGGGAATTCACCCCTCCACTTT. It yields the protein CASSAFGNSPLHF.

CDR3 nucleotide sequence: TGTGCCAGCATGAAGGCCGGGAGCACAGATACGCAGTATTTT. Protein sequence: CASMKAGSTDTQYF. V gene TRBV28 combines with J gene TRBJ2-3; D remains ambiguous. The CDR3 contains 14 residues. Germline CDR1 reads MDHEN; CDR2 reads SYDVKM. With 7 bases removed from V and 0 bases from J, the gap between germline ends came to 11 bases.

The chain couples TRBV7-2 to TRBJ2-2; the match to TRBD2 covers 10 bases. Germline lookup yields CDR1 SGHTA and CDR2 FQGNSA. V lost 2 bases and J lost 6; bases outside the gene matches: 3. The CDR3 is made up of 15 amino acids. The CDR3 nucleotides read TGTGCCAGCAGCTTAAGCGGGAGGGCCTCCGGGGAGCTGTTTTTT. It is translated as CASSLSGRASGELFF.

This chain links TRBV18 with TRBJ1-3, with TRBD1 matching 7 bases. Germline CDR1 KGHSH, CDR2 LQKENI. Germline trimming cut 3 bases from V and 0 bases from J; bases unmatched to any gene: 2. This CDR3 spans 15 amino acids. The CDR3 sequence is CASSPGQTSGNTIYF. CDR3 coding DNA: TGTGCCAGCTCACCGGGACAGACCTCTGGAAACACCATATATTTT. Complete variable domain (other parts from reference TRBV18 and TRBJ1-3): NAGVMQNPRHLVRRRGQEARLRCSPMKGHSHVYWYRQLPEEGLKFMVYLQKENIIDESGMPKERFSAEFPKEGPSILRIQQVVRGDSAAYFCASSPGQTSGNTIYFGEGSWLTVV.

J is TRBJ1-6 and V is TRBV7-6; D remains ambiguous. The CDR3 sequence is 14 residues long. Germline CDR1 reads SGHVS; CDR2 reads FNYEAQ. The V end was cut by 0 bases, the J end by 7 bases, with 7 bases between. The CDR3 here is CASSLAEGNSPLHF. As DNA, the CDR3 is TGTGCCAGCAGCTTAGCGGAGGGAAATTCACCCCTCCACTTT.

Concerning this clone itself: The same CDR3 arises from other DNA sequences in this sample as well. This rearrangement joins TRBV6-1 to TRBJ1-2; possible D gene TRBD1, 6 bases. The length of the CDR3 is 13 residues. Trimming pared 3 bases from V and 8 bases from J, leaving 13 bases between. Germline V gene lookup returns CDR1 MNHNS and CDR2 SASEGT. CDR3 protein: CASSDRGLGGYTF. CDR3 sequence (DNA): TGTGCCAGCAGTGACAGGGGATTAGGCGGCTACACCTTC.

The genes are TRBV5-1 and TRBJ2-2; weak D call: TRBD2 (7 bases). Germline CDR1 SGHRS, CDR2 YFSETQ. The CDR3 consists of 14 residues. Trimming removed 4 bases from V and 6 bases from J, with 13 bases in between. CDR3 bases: TGCGCCAGCAGCCAGGGGAGGGCCCCCGGGGAGCTGTTTTTT. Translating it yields CASSQGRAPGELFF.

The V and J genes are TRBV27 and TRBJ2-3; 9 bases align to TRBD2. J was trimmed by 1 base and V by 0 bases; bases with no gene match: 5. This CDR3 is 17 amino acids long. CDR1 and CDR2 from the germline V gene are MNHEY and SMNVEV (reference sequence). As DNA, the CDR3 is TGTGCCAGCAGTTTATCTAGGTCTAGCGGGGGCACAGATACGCAGTATTTT. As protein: CASSLSRSSGGTDTQYF.

CDR3 in DNA: TGTGCCAGCGAAGACAGGTCGAGCTCCTACAATGAGCAGTTCTTC. It encodes CASEDRSSSYNEQFF. The chain links TRBV18 to TRBJ2-1; a weak D match, TRBD1 (6 bases). Trimming shortened V by 8 bases and J by 0 bases, and 14 bases separated the two germline ends. Germline CDR1 and CDR2: KGHSH and LQKENI. The CDR3 has 15 residues.

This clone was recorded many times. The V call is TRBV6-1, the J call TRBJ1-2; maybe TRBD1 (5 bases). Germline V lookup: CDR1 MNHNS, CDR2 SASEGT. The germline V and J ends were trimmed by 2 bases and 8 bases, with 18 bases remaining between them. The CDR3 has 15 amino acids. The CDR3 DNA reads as TGTGCCAGCAGTGAATCCACGGGGGTGGTAGGAGGCTACACCTTC. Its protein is CASSESTGVVGGYTF.

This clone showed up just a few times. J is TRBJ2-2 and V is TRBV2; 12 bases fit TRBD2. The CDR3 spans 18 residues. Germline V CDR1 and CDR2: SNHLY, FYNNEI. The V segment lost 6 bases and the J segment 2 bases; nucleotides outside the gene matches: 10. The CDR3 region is CASRGSSGRAGNTGELFF. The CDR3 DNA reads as TGTGCCAGCAGAGGTTCTAGCGGGAGGGCCGGAAACACCGGGGAGCTGTTTTTT.

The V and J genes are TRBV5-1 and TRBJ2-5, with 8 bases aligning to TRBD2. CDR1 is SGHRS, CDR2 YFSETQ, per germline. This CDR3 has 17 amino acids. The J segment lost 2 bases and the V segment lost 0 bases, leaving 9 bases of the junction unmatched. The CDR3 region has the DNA TGCGCCAGCAGCTTGGGTTTAGCGGGATATAATCAAGAGACCCAGTACTTC. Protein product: CASSLGLAGYNQETQYF. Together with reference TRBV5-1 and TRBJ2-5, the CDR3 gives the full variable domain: KAGVTQTPRYLIKTRGQQVTLSCSPISGHRSVSWYQQTPGQGLQFLFEYFSETQRNKGNFPGRFSGRQFSNSRSEMNVSTLELGDSALYLCASSLGLAGYNQETQYFGPGTRLLVL.

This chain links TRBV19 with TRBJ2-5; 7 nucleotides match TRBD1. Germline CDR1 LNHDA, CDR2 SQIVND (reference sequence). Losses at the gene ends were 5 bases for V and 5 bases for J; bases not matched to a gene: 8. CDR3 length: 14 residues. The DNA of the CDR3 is TGTGCCAGTAGTGTGACAGGGTCTGGGGAGACCCAGTACTTC. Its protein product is CASSVTGSGETQYF. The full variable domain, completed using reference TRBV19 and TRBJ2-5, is DGGITQSPKYLFRKEGQNVTLSCEQNLNHDAMYWYRQDPGQGLRLIYYSQIVNDFQKGDIAEGYSVSREKKESFPLTVTSAQKNPTAFYLCASSVTGSGETQYFGPGTRLLVL.